This paragraph covers one T cell receptor beta chain sequence. How the authors handled the data: Amplification of reference gene primers was used by the study to estimate nucleated cell counts. The data were produced by immunoSEQ multiplex PCR, yet TCRdb's version contains in-frame clones alone and is incomplete. D and trimming come from the DNA, and the V and J calls and clone size come from that table. The table lists about 240,000 clones, around 90% of them singletons. These data come from a study of blood T cell repertoires in COVID-19. Study summary: Italy, Spain and the United States were the sources of the convalescent and acute COVID-19 samples. T cells, B-cell-depleted T cells, or PBMCs supplied cDNA or gDNA.

The J segment lost 4 bases and the V segment lost 4 bases, leaving 4 bases of the junction unmatched. Germline V gives CDR1 SGHRS, CDR2 YFSETQ. The CDR3 contains 15 residues. The sample comprised peripheral blood. The source of this sequence is a man between 60 and 70 years old who had recovered from COVID-19. The gene calls are TRBV5-1 and TRBJ2-2; TRBD1 aligns across 10 bases. This CDR3 reads CASSVGTGATGELFF. Here the CDR3 DNA reads TGCGCCAGCAGCGTTGGGACAGGGGCCACCGGGGAGCTGTTTTTT.